The next 7 T cell receptor beta chains were all read from a single sample in a study of blood T cell repertoires in COVID-19. TCRdb keeps only in-frame clones here, not all; method: immunoSEQ multiplex PCR. The sample consists of roughly 140,000 clones, approximately 87% of them appearing once. Sequenced sample: PBMCs or T cells enriched from blood (not recorded which). These receptors all stem from a man in his fifties or sixties in a cohort exposed to, infected with or recovered from COVID-19 (not recorded which).

The V gene is TRBV2, the J gene TRBJ2-1; possible D gene TRBD2, 6 bases. CDR3 size: 13 residues. Germline V CDR1 and CDR2: SNHLY, FYNNEI. The V and J ends lost 11 bases and 6 bases respectively, with 17 bases between them. The chain's CDR3 is CAGAEGHGNEQFF. In DNA form, the CDR3 reads TGTGCCGGGGCGGAGGGGCACGGCAATGAGCAGTTCTTC.

In nucleotides, the CDR3 is TGTGCCAGCAGTCCCCAAAGACTAGCAGTTACAGATACGCAGTATTTT. It specifies CASSPQRLAVTDTQYF. The chain has TRBV27 and TRBJ2-3; the match to TRBD2 covers 7 bases. Germline CDR1 MNHEY, CDR2 SMNVEV (reference sequence). This CDR3 is 16 amino acids long. After removal of 5 bases from V and 3 bases from J, the junction contained 11 bases not matched to a gene.

The chain carries TRBV6-5 and TRBJ1-2; 11 bases line up with TRBD1. J lost 4 bases, V lost 5 bases, and 6 bases had no gene match. The CDR3 loop spans 15 amino acids. CDR1 is MNHEY, CDR2 SVGAGI, per germline. CDR3 sequence reads: CASSISGTGGYGYTF. Here the CDR3 DNA reads TGTGCCAGCAGTATCTCCGGGACAGGGGGCTATGGCTACACCTTC.

The rearrangement joins TRBV30 to TRBJ1-6; 10 positions agree with TRBD1. CDR3 size: 15 residues. V lost 3 bases and J lost 5; bases outside the gene matches: 4. Germline CDR1 is GTSNPN and CDR2 is SVGIG (reference sequence). CDR3 in amino acids: CAWRAGQGDNSPLHF. The DNA for the CDR3 is TGTGCCTGGAGGGCCGGACAGGGGGATAATTCACCCCTCCACTTT.

The rearrangement uses TRBV5-1 and TRBJ1-2; D is possibly TRBD1 (6 bases). With 0 bases removed from V and 4 bases from J, the gap between germline ends came to 13 bases. Germline V gene data show CDR1 as SGHRS and CDR2 as YFSETQ. The CDR3 runs to 15 residues. The CDR3 bases are TGCGCCAGCAGCTTGGCACAGGGATCCCTCTATGGCTACACCTTC. Translated: CASSLAQGSLYGYTF.

The V call is TRBV28, the J call TRBJ1-6, with 7 bases fitting TRBD1. With 7 bases clipped from V and 7 bases from J, the junction kept 7 bases outside the gene matches. CDR3 length: 14 amino acids. The germline gives CDR1 MDHEN, CDR2 SYDVKM. CDR3 bases: TGTGCCAGCACTCCGGGACAGCTCAATTCACCCCTCCACTTT. Translation: CASTPGQLNSPLHF.

V gene TRBV10-2 combines with J gene TRBJ2-1, with 13 bases fitting TRBD2. The CDR3 sequence is 16 residues long. With 2 bases clipped from V and 4 bases from J, the junction kept 2 bases outside the gene matches. The germline gives CDR1 WSHSY, CDR2 SAAADI. In DNA, the CDR3 is TGCGCCAGCAGTGAGGCACTAGCGGGGGGGTACAATGAGCAGTTCTTC. This sequence encodes CASSEALAGGYNEQFF.